One sample yielded the 25 T cell receptor beta chains listed below, sequenced in a study of CD4+ T cells in melanoma. Method: immunoSEQ multiplex PCR; TCRdb's copy keeps in-frame clones and lacks some. This table has more than 6,500 clones, around 60% appearing once. Material: cells from a culture (not recorded whether cultured in vitro). The receptors stem from a human donor with melanoma.

V usage is TRBV5-1 and J usage is TRBJ2-2; TRBD1 matches at 7 bases. Per germline, CDR1 SGHRS and CDR2 YFSETQ. Trimming removed 3 bases from V and 11 bases from J; junction bases left unmatched: 4. The CDR3 is 12 residues long. The CDR3 protein is CASSSTGSELFF. For the CDR3, the DNA is TGCGCCAGCAGCTCGACAGGGTCCGAGCTGTTTTTT.

This clone is a singleton in its sample. This chain uses TRBV28 with TRBJ1-2, with a tentative D call TRBD1 (5 bases). This CDR3 contains 11 residues. V gave up 8 bases and J gave up 3 bases, with 7 bases separating them. From germline, CDR1 is MDHEN and CDR2 SYDVKM. The CDR3 sequence is CASQGHYGYTF. Written as DNA, the CDR3 is TGTGCCAGCCAGGGACACTATGGCTACACCTTC.

This chain joins TRBV19 and TRBJ1-2; TRBD1 matches 7 bases. The CDR3 loop spans 13 amino acids. V was pared by 3 bases and J by 5 bases, with 3 bases of the junction left unmatched. The germline gives CDR1 LNHDA, CDR2 SQIVND (reference sequence). This CDR3 reads CASSIGQAYGYTF. In DNA form, the CDR3 reads TGTGCCAGTAGTATCGGACAGGCTTATGGCTACACCTTC. The full variable domain, rest sourced from reference TRBV19 and TRBJ1-2, is DGGITQSPKYLFRKEGQNVTLSCEQNLNHDAMYWYRQDPGQGLRLIYYSQIVNDFQKGDIAEGYSVSREKKESFPLTVTSAQKNPTAFYLCASSIGQAYGYTFGSGTRLTVV.

This clone was detected a few times. The V and J genes are TRBV30 and TRBJ2-2; D gene uncertain. The V gene lost 4 bases and the J gene lost 1 base, with 4 bases spanning the gap. Germline CDR1 is GTSNPN and CDR2 is SVGIG (reference sequence). CDR3 length: 12 amino acids. This CDR3 is CAWTENTGELFF. CDR3 DNA sequence: TGTGCCTGGACAGAGAACACCGGGGAGCTGTTTTTT.

This clone is labeled as medium-sized. The rearrangement joins TRBV2 to TRBJ2-7; 10 bases align to TRBD1. Trimming took 5 bases from V and 4 from J; bases not matched to a gene: 8. In germline, CDR1 is SNHLY, CDR2 FYNNEI. This CDR3 has 15 residues. CDR3 region: CASSPSGQGDYEQYF. The CDR3 DNA reads TGTGCCAGCAGTCCATCCGGACAGGGGGATTACGAGCAGTACTTC.

The chain links TRBV5-4 to TRBJ1-1; 9 bases agree with TRBD1. The CDR3 length is 15 residues. V trimming: 4 bases; J trimming: 1 base; junction bases outside the gene matches: 5. Per the germline V gene, CDR1 is SGHNT and CDR2 is YYREEE (reference sequence). CDR3 nucleotides: TGTGCCAGCAGCGGCTGGACAGGGGAGAACACTGAAGCTTTCTTT. As protein: CASSGWTGENTEAFF.

CDR3 sequence reads: CASTPDRGPLNTEAFF. The CDR3 nucleotides are TGTGCCAGCACACCCGACAGGGGGCCGCTCAACACTGAAGCTTTCTTT. V usage is TRBV14 and J usage is TRBJ1-1; 10 bases fit TRBD1. V gave up 7 bases and J gave up 2 bases; unmatched junction bases: 10. The germline V gene encodes CDR1 SGHDN and CDR2 FVKESK. The CDR3 runs 16 residues.

This sequence joins TRBV7-2 and TRBJ1-2; D is uncertain. This CDR3 region has 13 residues. CDR1 is SGHTA, CDR2 FQGNSA, per germline. V gave up 3 bases and J gave up 5 bases, with 10 bases separating them. CDR3: CASSFPTEYGYTF. The CDR3 DNA reads TGTGCCAGCAGCTTCCCGACGGAGTATGGCTACACCTTC.

The table lists this clone with a few counts. The V gene is TRBV28, the J gene TRBJ1-1, with D hard to call. Germline V CDR1 and CDR2: MDHEN, SYDVKM. The CDR3 spans 14 residues. The V and J ends lost 3 bases and 3 bases respectively, with 11 bases between them. In DNA, the CDR3 is TGTGCCAGCAGTTTTTGGGGTCGGGACACTGAAGCTTTCTTT. Translating it yields CASSFWGRDTEAFF. Using reference TRBV28 and TRBJ1-1 for the parts outside the CDR3, the full variable domain is DVKVTQSSRYLVKRTGEKVFLECVQDMDHENMFWYRQDPGLGLRLIYFSYDVKMKEKGDIPEGYSVSREKKERFSLILESASTNQTSMYLCASSFWGRDTEAFFGQGTRLTVV.

The chain couples TRBV10-2 to TRBJ2-5, with a possible D match to TRBD2 (6 bases). The germline V and J ends were trimmed by 4 bases and 1 base, with 13 bases remaining between them. CDR3 length equals 15 residues. Germline V gives CDR1 WSHSY, CDR2 SAAADI. The CDR3 nucleotides are TGCGCCAGCAGTGCGTCGGCGGGGACCCAAGAGACCCAGTACTTC. This translates into CASSASAGTQETQYF.

This clone was counted a few times. The rearrangement links TRBV27 to TRBJ2-1; 7 nucleotides agree with TRBD1. Germline CDR1 MNHEY, CDR2 SMNVEV (reference sequence). The ends lost 3 bases at V and 1 base at J; junction bases unmatched: 0. The CDR3 consists of 14 residues. The CDR3 bases are TGTGCCAGCAGTTTGACAGGGTCCTACAATGAGCAGTTCTTC. This translates into CASSLTGSYNEQFF.

V gene TRBV13 combines with J gene TRBJ2-1, with TRBD2 identical over 8 bases. J gave up 4 bases and V 1 base, and 6 bases lay outside the gene matches. CDR1 is PRHDT and CDR2 is FYEKMQ in the germline V gene (reference sequence). The CDR3 has 16 amino acids. The CDR3, as DNA: TGTGCCAGCAGCTTAGAGGCGGGGGGTCCTTACAATGAGCAGTTCTTC. It encodes CASSLEAGGPYNEQFF.

By proportion, this clone is medium-sized (0.01 to 0.1%). The rearrangement links TRBV9 to TRBJ2-7; the D gene is possibly TRBD1 (5 bases). Trimming shortened V by 0 bases and J by 4 bases, and 26 bases separated the two germline ends. Germline lookup yields CDR1 SGDLS and CDR2 YYNGEE. The CDR3 loop spans 19 amino acids. This chain's CDR3 is CASSVADIIGPPPNYEQYF. As DNA, the CDR3 is TGTGCCAGCAGCGTAGCGGACATAATCGGGCCTCCCCCAAATTACGAGCAGTACTTC.

This clone has only a few counts. The chain links TRBV4-1 to TRBJ1-2; TRBD1 is a possible D gene (5 bases). The germline V gene has CDR1 MGHRA and CDR2 YSYEKL. The CDR3 runs to 16 residues. Trimming stripped 1 base from V and 6 bases from J, with 18 bases between. The CDR3 nucleotides are TGCGCCAGCAGCCAAGTATATGGGGCAGGGTCCCATGGCTACACCTTC. Its translation: CASSQVYGAGSHGYTF.

This rearrangement joins TRBV4-2 to TRBJ2-2; 11 bases are a match to TRBD2. Losses at the gene ends were 4 bases for V and 6 bases for J; bases not matched to a gene: 7. This CDR3 has 16 amino acids. CDR1 and CDR2 from the germline V gene are LGHNA and YNFKEQ. The CDR3 is CASSPLAGGPPGELFF. CDR3 nucleotides: TGTGCCAGCAGCCCCTTAGCGGGGGGGCCTCCCGGGGAGCTGTTTTTT.

This clone is deemed large. This chain links TRBV18 with TRBJ1-2, with 8 bases that match TRBD1. CDR1 is KGHSH, CDR2 LQKENI, per germline. V gave up 6 bases and J gave up 4 bases; unmatched junction bases: 13. This CDR3 has 16 amino acids. This CDR3 reads CASSPRDRLDFYGYTF. CDR3 bases: TGTGCCAGCTCTCCAAGGGACAGGCTAGACTTCTATGGCTACACCTTC.

This clone was observed once. V usage is TRBV19 and J usage is TRBJ1-2; weak D call: TRBD1 (5 bases). The CDR3 has 13 amino acids. V was cut by 11 bases and J by 0 bases, with 13 bases left in between. Germline V CDR1 and CDR2: LNHDA, SQIVND (reference sequence). Here the CDR3 reads CASKTEANYGYTF. The CDR3 DNA sequence: TGTGCCTCGAAGACAGAAGCTAACTATGGCTACACCTTC.

This clone is medium-sized by share. The chain combines TRBV11-2 with TRBJ1-1; D unclear. V lost 0 bases and J lost 4, with 12 bases in between. Germline assignment: CDR1 SGHAT and CDR2 FQNNGV. The CDR3 loop spans 15 amino acids. The CDR3 is CASSLEIGSITEAFF. Here the CDR3 DNA reads TGTGCCAGCAGCTTAGAGATAGGGAGTATCACTGAAGCTTTCTTT.

V gene TRBV18 combines with J gene TRBJ2-4; 13 bases match TRBD2. The CDR3 spans 16 residues. V lost 3 bases to trimming and J lost 6 bases; unmatched junction nucleotides: 5. CDR1 KGHSH and CDR2 LQKENI come from the germline V gene. The CDR3 DNA follows: TGTGCCAGCTCACCCCCGACTAGCGGGGGGACAAACATTCAGTACTTC. Its protein is CASSPPTSGGTNIQYF.

The V and J genes are TRBV5-1 and TRBJ1-5; D gene unclear. The V and J ends lost 1 base and 4 bases respectively, with 6 bases between them. The germline gives CDR1 SGHRS, CDR2 YFSETQ. The CDR3 length is 13 residues. The CDR3: CASSLSVNQPQHF. The DNA for the CDR3 is TGCGCCAGCAGCTTGTCGGTTAATCAGCCCCAGCATTTT.

V is TRBV28 and J is TRBJ2-1; D might be TRBD1 or TRBD2, each matching 5 bases. The V end was cut by 3 bases, the J end by 3 bases, with 9 bases between. CDR3 size: 14 residues. Germline CDR1 is MDHEN and CDR2 is SYDVKM. CDR3 nucleotide sequence: TGTGCCAGCAGTTTCCGGGACGTCTACAATGAGCAGTTCTTC. Translating it yields CASSFRDVYNEQFF.

Only a few counts were recorded for this clone. V usage is TRBV19 and J usage is TRBJ2-7; D is unresolved. The CDR3 runs 14 residues. Trimming took 5 bases from V and 0 from J, leaving 11 bases between them. Per the germline V gene, CDR1 is LNHDA and CDR2 is SQIVND (reference sequence). For the CDR3, the DNA is TGTGCCAGTAGTCTAGGCAGATTCTCCTACGAGCAGTACTTC. The encoded protein is CASSLGRFSYEQYF.

The rearrangement uses TRBV19 and TRBJ1-1; D gene ambiguous. V gave up 0 bases and J gave up 3 bases, with 20 bases separating them. The CDR3 has 18 residues. The germline CDR1 and CDR2 sequences are LNHDA and SQIVND (reference sequence). The CDR3 sequence is CASSIDEWHKNLDTEAFF. Written as DNA, the CDR3 is TGTGCCAGTAGTATAGATGAGTGGCACAAGAATTTGGACACTGAAGCTTTCTTT.

The J gene is TRBJ1-2, the V gene TRBV5-5; possible D gene TRBD1, 5 bases. Deletions cut 6 bases from V and 5 bases from J, with 17 bases between. The CDR3 spans 14 residues. Germline loops: CDR1 SGHKS, CDR2 YYEKEE (reference sequence). CDR3 coding DNA: TGTGCCAGCACCCCTGGGGGGTCCTTTTATGGCTACACCTTC. Its translation: CASTPGGSFYGYTF.

The chain carries TRBV7-9 and TRBJ2-1, with D tentatively TRBD2 (5 bases). Per the germline V gene, CDR1 is SEHNR and CDR2 is FQNEAQ (reference sequence). V was trimmed by 1 base and J by 7 bases, leaving 8 bases between them. The CDR3 length is 13 residues. DNA of the CDR3: TGTGCCAGCAGCTTAGATACGGGAAATGAGCAGTTCTTC. It codes for CASSLDTGNEQFF. The whole variable domain, remainder taken from reference TRBV7-9 and TRBJ2-1, is DTGVSQNPRHKITKRGQNVTFRCDPISEHNRLYWYRQTLGQGPEFLTYFQNEAQLEKSRLLSDRFSAERPKGSFSTLEIQRTEQGDSAMYLCASSLDTGNEQFFGPGTRLTVL.